This T cell receptor (beta chain) was documented in a study of cytomegalovirus exposure and HLA in healthy donors. The wider study: In an earlier analysis, almost 120 million unique TCR beta sequences were found from 150 million to 200 million T cells.

The CDR3 spans 18 residues. V dropped 3 bases and J dropped 4 bases, with 24 bases sitting between them. CDR1 is MDHEN and CDR2 is SYDVKM in the germline V gene. To note about this clone: Its antigen is not known.

This PCR relied on a set of 60 Vbeta primers and 13 Jbeta primers. Some clones are missing from TCRdb's copy, which holds only in-frame ones; the method was immunoSEQ multiplex PCR. The sample yields about 200,000 clones, 60% to 80% seen once. Study conclusions and caveats: The authors later linked a missense DCLRE1C variant to TCR beta V- and J-gene trimming. CMV serostatus stood as the only immune exposure information on hand. Three CMV-associated chains were confirmed in vitro to be specific for CMV antigens.

This sequence was found in a male donor in good health and CMV-seronegative. Material: PBMCs. The chain recombines TRBV28 with TRBJ1-2; tentative D call: TRBD1 (6 bases). CDR3 nucleotide sequence: TGTGCCAGCAGTTTCTCTCACACTCCTCAGGGACAAACCTATGGCTACACCTTC. This translates into CASSFSHTPQGQTYGYTF.